Only one count was recorded for the clone carrying this T cell receptor beta chain. Its matching antigen is unknown. There are 14 residues in the CDR3. V was cut by 3 bases and J by 0 bases, with 12 bases left in between. CDR1 SQVTM and CDR2 ANQGSEA come from the germline V gene. Produced via immunoSEQ multiplex PCR; TCRdb's table is partial and in-frame only. Of fewer than 35,000 clones in the sample, about three quarters were seen once. This record comes from a study of cytotoxic CD8 clonotypes in ibrutinib-treated CLL. Findings and caveats of the study: Rare overall, public clonotypes shrank or held steady under therapy.

This TCR was recovered from a human donor with chronic lymphocytic leukemia. The starting material was PBMCs, obtained after 24 months of ibrutinib treatment. This chain uses TRBV29-1 with TRBJ2-7, with a tentative D call TRBD1 (5 bases). The CDR3 reads CSVEDRGYSYEQYF. For the CDR3, the DNA is TGCAGCGTTGAGGATAGGGGCTACTCCTACGAGCAGTACTTC.